The T cell receptor beta chain under discussion was sequenced for a study of blood T cells in healthy people across ages. Caucasian individuals from Russia who were healthy and aged about 6 to 90 acted as donors. Peripheral blood from each donor was collected in a volume of about 10 milliliters. Alongside a J-beta primer mix, a sample-barcoded 5' primer served in a second PCR lasting about 7 to 12 cycles. TCRdb re-called the 5' RACE reads with MiXCR, one entry per CDR3 protein. The data hold 630,000 or so distinct CDR3 sequences, with approximately 31% observed a single time. With respect to this clonotype: A much larger clone differs from this one at a single base, so this may be a read error.

This CDR3 has 15 amino acids. Per germline, CDR1 MNHNY and CDR2 SVGAGI (reference sequence). Trimming removed 0 bases from V and 6 bases from J, with 13 bases in between. The sample taken for sequencing was blood. The TCR originated in a woman aged 80 or over in good health. This rearrangement joins TRBV6-6 to TRBJ2-3; D is undetermined. The CDR3, as DNA: TGTGCCAGCAGTTACTCGAAGGCTAGTAGCGATACGCAGTATTTT. This codes for CASSYSKASSDTQYF.